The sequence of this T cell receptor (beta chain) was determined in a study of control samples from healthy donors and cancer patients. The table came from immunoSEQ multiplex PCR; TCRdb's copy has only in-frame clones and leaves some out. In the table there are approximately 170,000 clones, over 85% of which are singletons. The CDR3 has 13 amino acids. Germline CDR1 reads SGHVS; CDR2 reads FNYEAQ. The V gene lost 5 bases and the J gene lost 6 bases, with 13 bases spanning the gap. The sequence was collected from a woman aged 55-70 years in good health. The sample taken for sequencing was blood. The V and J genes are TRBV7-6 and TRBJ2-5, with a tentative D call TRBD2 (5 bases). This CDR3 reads CASSLGLAQTQYF. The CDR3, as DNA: TGTGCCAGCAGCCTTGGGCTAGCCCAGACCCAGTACTTC.